This T cell receptor beta chain was captured by sequencing in a study of blood T cell repertoires in COVID-19. CDR3 length equals 11 residues. Trimming took 9 bases from V and 5 from J, leaving 11 bases between them. Seattle participants joined during active infection and were tracked over time. Per the study methods: The authors estimated nucleated cell counts from reference gene primer amplification. Method: immunoSEQ multiplex PCR; TCRdb's copy keeps in-frame clones and lacks some. V and J calls and clone size are copied from that table; D and trimming were computed from the DNA. The table lists about 160,000 clones, 70% to 90% of them singletons.

V gene TRBV23-1 combines with J gene TRBJ2-7, with no clear D. TRBV23-1 carries the ORF label, with uncertain function. Sequenced: peripheral blood. The origin of this receptor is a man aged 55-75 years with COVID-19, enrolled during active disease. The CDR3 nucleotides read TGCGCCAGTGCGGTGTCCCACGAGCAGTACTTC. It encodes CASAVSHEQYF.